The 5 T cell receptor beta chains given below trace back to one sample, sequenced in a study of T cells in women clearing cervical HPV infection. Clones were read by immunoSEQ multiplex PCR, and TCRdb kept only the in-frame ones, dropping some. The sample has some 20,000 clones; the top ten hold more than 4.5%. Sequencing was carried out using blood buffy coat. The receptors originated from a woman aged 18 to 75 with a cervical HPV16 infection that either progressed to CIN3+ or cleared (not recorded which).

The CDR3 sequence: CSARTGGEKLFF. The covered CDR3 bases are TGCAGTGCGCGGACAGGGGGTGAAAAA. V is TRBV20-1 and J is TRBJ1-4; 10 nucleotides match TRBD1. The DNA ends 3 residues before the CDR3 does, and the rest of the CDR3 is filled in from the germline J gene. J gave up 7 bases and V 6 bases, and 2 bases lay outside the gene matches. CDR1 and CDR2 (germline): DFQATT, SNEGSKA (reference sequence). The CDR3 sequence is 12 residues long.

Turning to this clone: The DNA ends 3 residues before the CDR3 does, and the rest of the CDR3 is filled in from the germline J gene. The chain is built from TRBV2 and TRBJ2-3; perhaps TRBD1 as D (6 bases). The CDR3 runs to 14 residues. Germline V CDR1 and CDR2: SNHLY, FYNNEI. CDR3 sequence: CASSETGSNQPQYF. CDR3 DNA, as far as it was read: TGTGCCAGCAGCGAGACAGGCTCCAATCAGCCG.

A word on this clone: An end of the junction does not agree with germline; a read error may underlie this. Read data end 3 residues before the CDR3 end; the end is taken from the germline J gene. The chain couples TRBV4-2 to TRBJ1-4; D remains ambiguous. Per germline, CDR1 LGHNA and CDR2 YNFKEQ. The CDR3 has 14 amino acids. CDR3: CASSQVKSGEKLFF. The part of the CDR3 DNA that was read is TGCGCCAGCAGCCAAGTAAAGAGCGGAGAAAAA.

Of note for this clone: Read coverage stops 3 residues before the CDR3 terminus; the germline J gene supplies the remainder. The V gene is TRBV29-1, the J gene TRBJ1-3; tentatively, D is TRBD1 (6 bases). This CDR3 has 15 amino acids. In germline, CDR1 is SQVTM, CDR2 ANQGSEA. Trimming removed 0 bases from V and 3 bases from J, with 12 bases in between. This CDR3 reads CSVEDRRGGGNTIYF. The sequenced part of the CDR3 DNA is TGCAGCGTTGAAGATCGCAGGGGAGGTGGAAACACC.

Concerning this clone: With the read ending 3 residues before the CDR3 end, the germline J gene is used to fill in that end. The chain recombines TRBV20-1 with TRBJ1-4; TRBD1 matches 10 bases. This CDR3 comprises 15 residues. CDR1 DFQATT and CDR2 SNEGSKA come from the germline V gene (reference sequence). The CDR3 loop reads CSAPDRGRGNSPLFF. The sequenced part of the CDR3 DNA is TGCAGTGCTCCCGACAGGGGGCGCGGAAATTCACCA.